The T cell receptor beta chain under discussion was sequenced for a study of CD8 T cells in Susac syndrome. Study-wide results and limits: The number of individuals included in the study's TCR sequencing and HLA analysis was acknowledged as relatively small.

With regard to this clonotype: The target antigen is unknown.

The CDR3 runs to 13 residues. Germline V gives CDR1 LNHDA, CDR2 SQIVND (reference sequence). V gave up 5 bases and J gave up 5 bases; unmatched junction bases: 5. Roughly 0.45 to 1 ug RNA was reverse transcribed with random hexamers. TCRdb re-analysed the immunoSEQ multiplex PCR reads in MiXCR, keeping a single row per CDR3 protein. The sample has 80,000 or so distinct CDR3 sequences; approximately 96% are singletons. The receptor comes from a human donor with Susac syndrome. Sequenced sample: CD8+ T cells from PBMCs. The chain is built from TRBV19 and TRBJ2-5; 7 nucleotides align to TRBD1. Written as DNA, the CDR3 is TGTGCCAGTAGTGGGGACAGATCGGAGACCCAGTACTTC. Its protein product is CASSGDRSETQYF.